Below are 21 T cell receptor beta chains sequenced from a single sample in a study of T cell clonotyping in hematopoietic cell transplantation. Clones were read by immunoSEQ multiplex PCR, and TCRdb kept only the in-frame ones, dropping some. This table holds over 5,000 clones, roughly nine tenths found once. The starting material was peripheral blood mononuclear cells, obtained 100 days after allogeneic stem cell transplant. The receptors were sampled from a female patient between 50 and 60 years old who had an allogeneic stem cell transplant from an unrelated donor, so T cells may come from the graft donor. Some clones in this sample may be carry-over from other donors' samples.

The J gene is TRBJ2-7, the V gene TRBV5-6; possibly TRBD2 for D (5 bases). Germline V CDR1 and CDR2: SGHDT, YYEEEE. Trimming shortened V by 1 base and J by 3 bases, and 11 bases separated the two germline ends. The CDR3 is made up of 14 amino acids. The CDR3 DNA reads TGTGCCAGCAGCTTGCCGGGGAAGAGCTACGAGCAGTACTTC. It specifies CASSLPGKSYEQYF. Variable domain in full (rest from reference TRBV5-6 and TRBJ2-7): DAGVTQSPTHLIKTRGQQVTLRCSPKSGHDTVSWYQQALGQGPQFIFQYYEEEERQRGNFPDRFSGHQFPNYSSELNVNALLLGDSALYLCASSLPGKSYEQYFGPGTRLTVT.

V and J are TRBV27 and TRBJ2-7, with D perhaps matching TRBD1 or TRBD2 (5 bases each). V lost 2 bases and J 2 bases, leaving 10 bases between the germline ends. The CDR3 totals 14 residues. CDR1 is MNHEY, CDR2 SMNVEV, per germline (reference sequence). DNA for the CDR3: TGTGCCAGCAGTTTAGGGACGGGACCCTACGAGCAGTACTTC. Its protein is CASSLGTGPYEQYF.

This chain links TRBV19 with TRBJ1-1; D not certain. Germline CDR1 is LNHDA and CDR2 is SQIVND (reference sequence). The CDR3 has 12 amino acids. V dropped 3 bases and J dropped 0 bases, with 2 bases sitting between them. The CDR3 here is CASSILNTEAFF. For the CDR3, the DNA is TGTGCCAGTAGTATTCTGAACACTGAAGCTTTCTTT. The full variable domain, in which reference TRBV19 and TRBJ1-1 provide the parts outside the CDR3, is DGGITQSPKYLFRKEGQNVTLSCEQNLNHDAMYWYRQDPGQGLRLIYYSQIVNDFQKGDIAEGYSVSREKKESFPLTVTSAQKNPTAFYLCASSILNTEAFFGQGTRLTVV.

The V gene is TRBV7-2, the J gene TRBJ2-5; 8 nucleotides match TRBD2. This CDR3 contains 13 residues. From germline, CDR1 is SGHTA and CDR2 FQGNSA. Trimming at V came to 1 base and at J to 9 bases, leaving 4 bases not matched to a gene. This chain's CDR3 is CASSLERRGAQYF. The CDR3 DNA reads TGTGCCAGCAGCTTAGAAAGGCGGGGGGCCCAGTACTTC.

The gene calls are TRBV10-3 and TRBJ1-2, with 12 nucleotides matching TRBD1. Germline V gene data show CDR1 as ENHRY and CDR2 as SYGVKD. The CDR3 contains 17 residues. With V trimmed by 10 bases and J by 8 bases, 20 bases remained unmatched. The DNA of the CDR3 is TGTGCCACCGCAGAAAGGGGACAGGGGGCGCAGAAAACCGGCTACACCTTC. This sequence encodes CATAERGQGAQKTGYTF.

The chain links TRBV25-1 to TRBJ2-3; D could derive from TRBD1 or TRBD2 (6 bases each). Trimming pared 9 bases from V and 8 bases from J, leaving 18 bases between. The germline V gene has CDR1 MGHDK and CDR2 SYGVNS. This CDR3 has 13 residues. CDR3 coding DNA: TGTGCCAGTTGTTCTGGGGGGCTCATTACGCAGTATTTT. This encodes CASCSGGLITQYF. Using reference TRBV25-1 and TRBJ2-3 for the parts outside the CDR3, the full variable domain is EADIYQTPRYLVIGTGKKITLECSQTMGHDKMYWYQQDPGMELHLIHYSYGVNSTEKGDLSSESTVSRIRTEHFPLTLESARPSHTSQYLCASCSGGLITQYFGPGTRLTVL.

V and J are TRBV25-1 and TRBJ2-7; no reliable D call. V lost 3 bases and J 2 bases, leaving 11 bases between the germline ends. Germline loops: CDR1 MGHDK, CDR2 SYGVNS. There are 14 residues in the CDR3. For the CDR3, the DNA is TGTGCCAGCAGTGACCCCCATTCCCCCTACGAGCAGTACTTC. It encodes CASSDPHSPYEQYF.

V and J are TRBV7-9 and TRBJ2-6, with 7 bases lining up with TRBD1. Losses at the gene ends were 3 bases for V and 0 bases for J; bases not matched to a gene: 2. Germline lookup yields CDR1 SEHNR and CDR2 FQNEAQ (reference sequence). CDR3 length: 16 amino acids. CDR3 amino acids: CASSFAGGSGANVLTF. The CDR3 coding sequence is TGTGCCAGCAGCTTCGCAGGGGGCTCTGGGGCCAACGTCCTGACTTTC.

The rearrangement uses TRBV30 and TRBJ2-1; TRBD2 matches at 12 bases. The CDR3 contains 14 residues. CDR1 is GTSNPN, CDR2 SVGIG, per germline (reference sequence). V lost 8 bases and J lost 7; bases outside the gene matches: 9. The CDR3 here is CAGLLAGGGNEQFF. CDR3 sequence (DNA): TGTGCCGGCCTACTAGCGGGGGGAGGGAATGAGCAGTTCTTC.

The rearrangement links TRBV7-6 to TRBJ2-5, with D tentatively TRBD1 or TRBD2 (6 bases each). This CDR3 spans 20 amino acids. Trimming removed 7 bases at V and 5 bases at J, with 35 bases between. Germline CDR1 SGHVS, CDR2 FNYEAQ. The DNA for the CDR3 is TGTGCCAGCACCCTCGAGGTGGAAGGCCTCTTTAGGGGGGAAAGGGAGACCCAGTACTTC. Residues: CASTLEVEGLFRGERETQYF.

This clone appeared once. The genes are TRBV30 and TRBJ2-7, with D perhaps TRBD1 (7 bases). The germline gives CDR1 GTSNPN, CDR2 SVGIG (reference sequence). There are 14 residues in the CDR3. Deletions cut 2 bases from V and 5 bases from J, with 16 bases between. The CDR3 reads CAWSRRDSKNEQYF. The CDR3 coding sequence is TGTGCCTGGAGTCGGCGGGACAGTAAAAACGAGCAGTACTTC.

The rearrangement joins TRBV19 to TRBJ2-6; unclear D gene. V lost 4 bases to trimming and J lost 4 bases, with 14 bases between them. The CDR3 covers 16 residues. Germline V lookup: CDR1 LNHDA, CDR2 SQIVND (reference sequence). CDR3 coding DNA: TGTGCCAGTAGTACTCGCCGGGTCCCCGGGGCCAACGTCCTGACTTTC. Its protein is CASSTRRVPGANVLTF.

V is TRBV4-2 and J is TRBJ2-7; D might be TRBD2 (6 bases). CDR3 length: 13 residues. V dropped 1 base and J dropped 3 bases, with 7 bases sitting between them. The germline CDR1 and CDR2 sequences are LGHNA and YNFKEQ. The CDR3 protein is CASSQGRDYEQYF. The DNA for the CDR3 is TGTGCCAGCAGCCAAGGGAGGGACTACGAGCAGTACTTC.

This chain connects TRBV11-1 to TRBJ2-5; 14 nucleotides agree with TRBD2. CDR1 SGHAT and CDR2 FQDESV come from the germline V gene (reference sequence). Losses at the gene ends were 5 bases for V and 5 bases for J; bases not matched to a gene: 10. CDR3 length: 17 residues. The CDR3 protein is CASSDHGTSGGGETQYF. Here the CDR3 DNA reads TGTGCCAGCAGCGACCATGGGACTAGCGGGGGTGGGGAGACCCAGTACTTC.

This chain connects TRBV2 to TRBJ2-3, with 7 bases lining up with TRBD1. CDR1 is SNHLY and CDR2 is FYNNEI in the germline V gene. This CDR3 has 17 amino acids. V lost 4 bases, J lost 2 bases, and 12 bases stayed unmatched. This chain's CDR3 is CASSVGPRGRATDTQYF. For the CDR3, the DNA is TGTGCCAGCAGTGTAGGGCCAAGGGGGCGCGCCACAGATACGCAGTATTTT.

The CDR3 protein is CASSLRTSGGADTQYF. DNA for the CDR3: TGCGCCAGCAGCCTCCGGACTAGCGGGGGGGCAGATACGCAGTATTTT. The chain links TRBV5-1 to TRBJ2-3; 15 bases agree with TRBD2. The CDR3 sequence is 16 residues long. With V trimmed by 4 bases and J by 4 bases, 4 bases remained unmatched. Germline CDR1 SGHRS, CDR2 YFSETQ.

This clone came up a few times. The chain couples TRBV11-3 to TRBJ1-1, with D perhaps matching TRBD1 (5 bases). V lost 5 bases and J 1 base, leaving 11 bases between the germline ends. CDR3 length: 14 amino acids. Germline values: CDR1 SGHNT, CDR2 YENEEA. CDR3 sequence (DNA): TGTGCCAGCAGCACAGGCGGGCCGAACACTGAAGCTTTCTTT. Its protein product is CASSTGGPNTEAFF.

This sequence joins TRBV6-5 and TRBJ1-1; 7 bases map to TRBD1. V trimming: 7 bases; J trimming: 4 bases; junction bases outside the gene matches: 6. This CDR3 has 13 amino acids. Germline CDR1 reads MNHEY; CDR2 reads SVGAGI. CDR3: CASTKTGLTEAFF. The CDR3 DNA sequence: TGTGCCAGCACCAAGACAGGGCTCACTGAAGCTTTCTTT.

The rearrangement links TRBV7-2 to TRBJ1-1; D gene ambiguous. Germline CDR1 SGHTA, CDR2 FQGNSA. This CDR3 contains 13 residues. With 3 bases removed from V and 0 bases from J, the gap between germline ends came to 5 bases. The CDR3: CASSFSLNTEAFF. As DNA, the CDR3 is TGTGCCAGCAGCTTTAGTTTGAACACTGAAGCTTTCTTT. Complete variable domain (other parts from reference TRBV7-2 and TRBJ1-1): GAGVSQSPSNKVTEKGKDVELRCDPISGHTALYWYRQSLGQGLEFLIYFQGNSAPDKSGLPSDRFSAERTGGSVSTLTIQRTQQEDSAVYLCASSFSLNTEAFFGQGTRLTVV.

The chain carries TRBV6-6 and TRBJ1-4, with TRBD1 as a possible D gene (5 bases). Germline V gene lookup returns CDR1 MNHNY and CDR2 SVGAGI (reference sequence). This CDR3 comprises 12 residues. V dropped 10 bases and J dropped 8 bases, with 14 bases sitting between them. The CDR3 sequence is CATDRDGEKLFF. CDR3 nucleotide sequence: TGTGCCACTGACCGGGACGGCGAAAAACTGTTTTTT.

The chain uses TRBV4-2 and TRBJ2-3; 15 bases map to TRBD2. Germline trimming cut 4 bases from V and 2 bases from J; bases unmatched to any gene: 7. From germline, CDR1 is LGHNA and CDR2 YNFKEQ. The CDR3 is 18 amino acids. The CDR3 protein is CASSPRRTSGGDTDTQYF. As DNA, the CDR3 is TGTGCCAGCAGCCCGCGACGGACTAGCGGGGGGGACACAGATACGCAGTATTTT.